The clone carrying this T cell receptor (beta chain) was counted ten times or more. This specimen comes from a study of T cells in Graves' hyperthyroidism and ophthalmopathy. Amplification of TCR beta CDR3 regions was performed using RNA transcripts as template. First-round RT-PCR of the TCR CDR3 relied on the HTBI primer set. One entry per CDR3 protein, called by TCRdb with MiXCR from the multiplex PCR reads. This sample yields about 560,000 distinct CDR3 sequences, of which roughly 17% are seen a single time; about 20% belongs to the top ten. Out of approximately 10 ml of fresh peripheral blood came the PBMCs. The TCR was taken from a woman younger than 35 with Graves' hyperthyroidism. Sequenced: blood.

The CDR3 DNA follows: TGCAGTGCTACCGGGTTTAGCTACGAGCAGTACTTC. Translated: CSATGFSYEQYF. The V gene is TRBV20-1, the J gene TRBJ2-7; D call uncertain. V was cut by 4 bases and J by 3 bases, with 10 bases left in between. Germline-derived CDR1 and CDR2 are DFQATT and SNEGSKA (reference sequence). The length of the CDR3 is 12 residues.